The 9 T cell receptor beta chains listed next were all sequenced from one sample in a study of spatial heterogeneity in lung cancer. Study findings and constraints: How many expanded intratumoral alpha and beta TCRs were present tracked the tumor mutation count, which was a count of nonsynonymous mutations.

The time point: sample taken at primary tumor resection. TCRdb analysed the 5' RACE reads with MiXCR anew, one entry per CDR3 protein. The sample lists around 9,800 distinct CDR3 sequences; roughly 7.4% were seen once. What these receptors recognize is not known. The material sequenced was lung tumor tissue, taken at surgery. All receptors derive from a female donor with early-stage non-small cell lung cancer.

This clonotype has ten or more counts. This beta chain is an off-target read within a library intended for alpha chains, so its frequency means little. The chain recombines TRBV6-6 with TRBJ2-7; D is unresolved. Looked up from germline, CDR1 is MNHNY and CDR2 is SVGAGI (reference sequence). The CDR3 has 12 amino acids. V shed 2 bases and J shed 0 bases, with 2 bases lying between them. CDR3 protein: CASSYSSYEQYF. CDR3 coding DNA: TGTGCCAGCAGTTACAGCTCCTACGAGCAGTACTTC.

In this sample, this clonotype turned up many times. Because this beta chain is a stray read in a library intended to capture alpha chains, its abundance should not be given much weight. This rearrangement joins TRBV7-9 to TRBJ2-5; 8 bases line up with TRBD1. Germline V gene data show CDR1 as SEHNR and CDR2 as FQNEAQ (reference sequence). The length of the CDR3 is 16 residues. J lost 4 bases, V lost 5 bases, and 12 bases had no gene match. As DNA, the CDR3 is TGTGCCAGCAGCGCCACCCCTGGACAGGGCGTAGAGACCCAGTACTTC. This sequence encodes CASSATPGQGVETQYF.

By share, this clonotype counts as medium-sized. The library was built for alpha chains, so this beta chain is an off-target read and its size means little. The chain recombines TRBV6-2 or TRBV6-3 with TRBJ2-3; 11 positions agree with TRBD2. The CDR3 contains 16 residues. V was clipped by 5 bases and J by 4 bases; unmatched bases: 8. Germline loops: CDR1 MNHEY, CDR2 SVGEGT. The CDR3 reads CASSPDLAGGADTQYF. DNA of the CDR3: TGTGCCAGCAGTCCCGATCTAGCGGGGGGCGCAGATACGCAGTATTTT.

This clonotype is judged large. This beta chain slipped into a library made for alpha chains as a stray read, so its size is not meaningful. This chain joins TRBV2 and TRBJ2-1; possibly TRBD1 for D (5 bases). Per germline, CDR1 SNHLY and CDR2 FYNNEI. The CDR3 is 13 amino acids. V was pared by 5 bases and J by 7 bases, with 12 bases between. The CDR3 DNA sequence: TGTGCCAGCAGTCTGCAGGGTATGAATGAGCAGTTCTTC. This encodes CASSLQGMNEQFF.

This clonotype was recorded many times. This beta chain slipped into a library made for alpha chains as a stray read, so its size is not meaningful. The J gene is TRBJ1-5, the V gene TRBV30; D is ambiguous. CDR3 length equals 14 residues. Germline V gene lookup returns CDR1 GTSNPN and CDR2 SVGIG (reference sequence). V shed 1 base and J shed 4 bases, with 11 bases lying between them. The CDR3 loop reads CAWSDLGRNQPQHF. The DNA of the CDR3 is TGTGCCTGGAGTGATTTGGGCAGGAATCAGCCCCAGCATTTT.

This clonotype was found many times. This beta chain is an off-target read within a library intended for alpha chains, so its frequency means little. The chain joins TRBV20-1 to TRBJ2-1; TRBD2 agrees at 10 bases. The CDR3 runs to 15 residues. From germline, CDR1 is DFQATT and CDR2 SNEGSKA (reference sequence). V lost 5 bases and J lost 5; bases outside the gene matches: 9. The CDR3: CSAPPAGGINNEQFF. The CDR3 DNA reads as TGCAGTGCTCCGCCAGCGGGGGGGATCAACAATGAGCAGTTCTTC.

This clonotype was counted ten times or more. In a library made to pick up alpha chains, this beta chain is a stray read with a size that means little. J is TRBJ1-1 and V is TRBV20-1; D possibly corresponds to TRBD1 (6 bases). V lost 0 bases to trimming and J lost 1 base, with 12 bases between them. Germline lookup yields CDR1 DFQATT and CDR2 SNEGSKA (reference sequence). This CDR3 region has 15 residues. The CDR3 DNA sequence: TGCAGTGCTAGAGATTTTAAGACAGGGAACACTGAAGCTTTCTTT. Amino acids: CSARDFKTGNTEAFF.

This clonotype has ten or more counts. At one end the junction does not follow the germline gene, possibly because of a read error. The size of this beta chain means little, since it is a stray read in a library made for alpha chains. The V and J genes are TRBV4-1 and TRBJ1-2; D remains unclear. The CDR3 has 13 amino acids. Germline values: CDR1 MGHRA, CDR2 YSYEKL. The CDR3, as DNA: TGCGCCAGCAGCCAAGTACTCCGGGAATCCCAATACTTC. This translates into CASSQVLRESQYF.

This clonotype was seen at least ten times. This beta chain is off target for a library built for alpha chains, so its abundance means little. The J gene is TRBJ1-2, the V gene TRBV30; 8 nucleotides align to TRBD1. Germline assignment: CDR1 GTSNPN and CDR2 SVGIG (reference sequence). V shed 2 bases, J shed 1 base, and the junction held 9 bases outside the gene matches. This CDR3 region has 16 residues. The CDR3 loop is CAWSLTGTGLNYGYTF. The CDR3 nucleotides read TGTGCCTGGAGTCTAACGGGGACAGGCCTTAACTATGGCTACACCTTC.